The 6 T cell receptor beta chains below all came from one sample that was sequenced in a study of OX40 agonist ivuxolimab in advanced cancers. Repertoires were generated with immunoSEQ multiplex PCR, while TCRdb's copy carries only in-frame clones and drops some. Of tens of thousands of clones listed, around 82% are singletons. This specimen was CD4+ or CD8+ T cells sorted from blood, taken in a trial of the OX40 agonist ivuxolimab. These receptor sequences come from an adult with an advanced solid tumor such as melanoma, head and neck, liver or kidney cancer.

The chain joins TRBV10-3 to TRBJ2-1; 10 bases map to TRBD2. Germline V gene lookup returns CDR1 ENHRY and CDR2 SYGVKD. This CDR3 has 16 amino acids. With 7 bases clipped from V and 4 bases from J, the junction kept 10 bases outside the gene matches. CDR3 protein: CAINPSSGSSYNEQFF. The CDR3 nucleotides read TGTGCCATCAACCCTTCTAGCGGGAGCTCTTACAATGAGCAGTTCTTC.

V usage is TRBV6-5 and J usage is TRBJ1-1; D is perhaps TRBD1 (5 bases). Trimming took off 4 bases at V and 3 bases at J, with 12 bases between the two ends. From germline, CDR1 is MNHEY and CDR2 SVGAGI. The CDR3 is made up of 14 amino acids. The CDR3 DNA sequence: TGTGCCAGCAGTTTCGGGACGTACTACACTGAAGCTTTCTTT. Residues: CASSFGTYYTEAFF.

The CDR3 loop reads CASSYPGQLNQPQHF. The CDR3 nucleotides read TGTGCCAGCAGTTACCCGGGACAGCTCAATCAGCCCCAGCATTTT. This chain uses TRBV6-6 with TRBJ1-5; 7 nucleotides line up with TRBD1. CDR1 and CDR2 (germline): MNHNY, SVGAGI (reference sequence). Trimming took 2 bases from V and 3 from J; bases not matched to a gene: 4. The CDR3 totals 15 residues.

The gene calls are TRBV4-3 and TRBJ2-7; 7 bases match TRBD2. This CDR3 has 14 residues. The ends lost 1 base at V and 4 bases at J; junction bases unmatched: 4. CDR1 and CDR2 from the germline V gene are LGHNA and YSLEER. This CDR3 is CASSQVGSGYEQYF. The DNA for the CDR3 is TGCGCCAGCAGCCAAGTCGGTAGCGGGTACGAGCAGTACTTC.

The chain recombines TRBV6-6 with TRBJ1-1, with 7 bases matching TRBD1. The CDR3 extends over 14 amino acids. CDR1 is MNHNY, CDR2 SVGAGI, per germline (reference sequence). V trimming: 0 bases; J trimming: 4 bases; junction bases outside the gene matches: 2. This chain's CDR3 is CASSYSPGGTEAFF. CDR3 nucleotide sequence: TGTGCCAGCAGTTACTCCCCAGGGGGCACTGAAGCTTTCTTT.

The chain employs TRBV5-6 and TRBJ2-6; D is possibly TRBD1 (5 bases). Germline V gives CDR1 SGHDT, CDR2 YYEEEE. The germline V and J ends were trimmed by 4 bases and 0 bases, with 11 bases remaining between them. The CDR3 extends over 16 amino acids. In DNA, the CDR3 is TGTGCCAGCAGCCTAGGACATCCCTCTGGGGCCAACGTCCTGACTTTC. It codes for CASSLGHPSGANVLTF.